This T cell receptor beta chain was obtained from a study of identical twins. Every one of the donors was a healthy Caucasian. In regard to this clonotype: The antigen is undetermined.

The cDNA had a unique molecular identifier and a template-switch universal primer site. TCRdb re-derived calls from the 5' RACE reads in MiXCR, one entry per CDR3 protein. Of around 340,000 distinct CDR3 sequences listed, 9% are singletons. Overall study results and limits: Findings came from cross-sectional statistics, without long-term follow-up of donors. Possibly, invariant MAIT and iNKT cells partly confounded zero-insertion analyses.

The CDR3 extends over 17 amino acids. The junction had 14 bases not matched to a gene; V was cut back by 2 bases and J by 6 bases. CDR1 is SGHKS, CDR2 YYEKEE, per germline (reference sequence). The sample taken for sequencing was naive T cells sorted from blood. The sequence was obtained from a woman aged 45-65 years in good health. V usage is TRBV5-5 and J usage is TRBJ1-1, with TRBD1 matching over 9 bases. The CDR3 loop reads CASSFAGQGPLGSEAFF. The CDR3 coding sequence is TGTGCCAGCAGCTTCGCGGGACAGGGCCCTCTGGGGTCTGAAGCTTTCTTT.